These 11 T cell receptor beta chains came from one sample sequenced in a study of T-cell reconstitution after alpha-beta-depleted transplantation in children. TCRbeta library construction was performed incorporating unique molecular identifiers. Each CDR3 protein gets one entry after TCRdb re-called the PCR reads with MiXCR. The sample contains fewer than 500,000 distinct CDR3 sequences, around two fifths of which appear only once. The starting material was PBMCs, obtained before TCRalphabeta/CD19-depleted stem cell transplant. The receptor source for this set is a girl aged 2 to 10 with aplastic anemia, due to receive a stem cell transplant.

This sequence joins TRBV28 and TRBJ2-3; 12 bases are a match to TRBD1. This CDR3 contains 15 residues. Germline trimming cut 8 bases from V and 1 base from J; bases unmatched to any gene: 4. Germline V gene lookup returns CDR1 MDHEN and CDR2 SYDVKM. CDR3 nucleotide sequence: TGTGCCAGCCTCCGGGACAGGGGGCGCACAGATACGCAGTATTTT. Translation gives CASLRDRGRTDTQYF. The entire variable domain, with the rest obtained from reference TRBV28 and TRBJ2-3, is as follows: DVKVTQSSRYLVKRTGEKVFLECVQDMDHENMFWYRQDPGLGLRLIYFSYDVKMKEKGDIPEGYSVSREKKERFSLILESASTNQTSMYLCASLRDRGRTDTQYFGPGTRLTVL.

The rearrangement links TRBV18 to TRBJ2-7; 8 positions match TRBD2. The germline V gene encodes CDR1 KGHSH and CDR2 LQKENI. The length of the CDR3 is 15 residues. V lost 4 bases and J lost 3; bases outside the gene matches: 8. In DNA, the CDR3 is TGTGCCAGCTCACTTGGGACTAGGGGTAGCTACGAGCAGTACTTC. Translating gives CASSLGTRGSYEQYF.

The chain employs TRBV20-1 and TRBJ2-2, with 8 nucleotides matching TRBD2. The CDR3 has 15 residues. In germline, CDR1 is DFQATT, CDR2 SNEGSKA (reference sequence). Trimming cost V 1 base and J 3 bases; bases outside gene matches: 4. The CDR3 DNA follows: TGCAGTGCTAGAGTTGGCGGGGGGCACACCGGGGAGCTGTTTTTT. Translation gives CSARVGGGHTGELFF.

The J gene is TRBJ1-4, the V gene TRBV27; 7 bases line up with TRBD1. CDR3 size: 14 residues. The trim removed 2 bases at V and 7 bases at J, leaving 4 bases unmatched. The germline CDR1 and CDR2 sequences are MNHEY and SMNVEV (reference sequence). CDR3 nucleotide sequence: TGTGCCAGCAGTTTACAGGGGGGAGTTGAAAAACTGTTTTTT. Protein sequence: CASSLQGGVEKLFF. The full variable domain, in which reference TRBV27 and TRBJ1-4 provide the parts outside the CDR3, is EAQVTQNPRYLITVTGKKLTVTCSQNMNHEYMSWYRQDPGLGLRQIYYSMNVEVTDKGDVPEGYKVSRKEKRNFPLILESPSPNQTSLYFCASSLQGGVEKLFFGSGTQLSVL.

The chain couples TRBV6-1 to TRBJ2-7; 12 positions agree with TRBD2. Germline values: CDR1 MNHNS, CDR2 SASEGT. The CDR3 runs 22 residues. V was clipped by 8 bases and J by 5 bases; unmatched bases: 31. The CDR3 spells CASGKRPQAGPTLAGGPHEQYF. CDR3 nucleotide sequence: TGTGCCAGCGGGAAACGCCCACAAGCAGGTCCAACCCTAGCGGGAGGGCCCCACGAGCAGTACTTC.

The count of this clonotype is one. This chain connects TRBV6-1 to TRBJ2-1, with D possibly matching TRBD2 (6 bases). Germline CDR1 MNHNS, CDR2 SASEGT. Trimming left V 7 bases short and J 5 bases short, with 15 bases between. The CDR3 loop spans 14 amino acids. This CDR3 is CASILRELHNEQFF. The CDR3 nucleotides read TGTGCCAGCATCCTCCGGGAGCTTCACAATGAGCAGTTCTTC.

This clonotype was counted a single time. The chain recombines TRBV5-1 with TRBJ1-1, with D tentatively TRBD1 (6 bases). Trimming removed 1 base at V and 4 bases at J, with 17 bases between. Germline CDR1 reads SGHRS; CDR2 reads YFSETQ. The CDR3 length is 16 residues. The chain's CDR3 is CASSLTGSSAGTEAFF. CDR3 sequence (DNA): TGCGCCAGCAGCTTGACAGGGAGTTCCGCAGGCACTGAAGCTTTCTTT.

This clonotype occurred many times. The rearrangement joins TRBV7-2 to TRBJ1-5; D might be TRBD1 (6 bases). CDR3 size: 14 residues. Germline V CDR1 and CDR2: SGHTA, FQGNSA. V was trimmed by 5 bases and J by 9 bases, leaving 17 bases between them. The CDR3 DNA is TGTGCCAGCAGCCCACAGGGAGCAATGAGGCCCCAGCATTTT. This sequence encodes CASSPQGAMRPQHF.

This chain links TRBV7-2 with TRBJ1-2; 7 bases align to TRBD1. There are 15 residues in the CDR3. V lost 5 bases, J lost 0 bases, and 6 bases stayed unmatched. Germline CDR1 reads SGHTA; CDR2 reads FQGNSA. CDR3 sequence: CASSPGTAPNYGYTF. CDR3 DNA sequence: TGTGCCAGCAGCCCAGGGACAGCGCCTAACTATGGCTACACCTTC.

The chain joins TRBV18 to TRBJ2-4; D not certain. This CDR3 contains 14 residues. Trimming cost V 2 bases and J 0 bases, with 5 bases left between them. From germline, CDR1 is KGHSH and CDR2 LQKENI. This CDR3 reads CASSPGIAKNIQYF. DNA of the CDR3: TGTGCCAGCTCACCAGGGATAGCCAAAAACATTCAGTACTTC.

This clonotype was recorded at least ten times. The chain links TRBV15 to TRBJ2-3, with D unclear. CDR3 length: 17 residues. Per the germline V gene, CDR1 is LNHNV and CDR2 is YYDKDF (reference sequence). V gave up 0 bases and J gave up 0 bases, with 13 bases separating them. In DNA form, the CDR3 reads TGTGCCACCAGCAGAGATCGTCGGCTCGCTAGCACAGATACGCAGTATTTT. Translating it yields CATSRDRRLASTDTQYF.